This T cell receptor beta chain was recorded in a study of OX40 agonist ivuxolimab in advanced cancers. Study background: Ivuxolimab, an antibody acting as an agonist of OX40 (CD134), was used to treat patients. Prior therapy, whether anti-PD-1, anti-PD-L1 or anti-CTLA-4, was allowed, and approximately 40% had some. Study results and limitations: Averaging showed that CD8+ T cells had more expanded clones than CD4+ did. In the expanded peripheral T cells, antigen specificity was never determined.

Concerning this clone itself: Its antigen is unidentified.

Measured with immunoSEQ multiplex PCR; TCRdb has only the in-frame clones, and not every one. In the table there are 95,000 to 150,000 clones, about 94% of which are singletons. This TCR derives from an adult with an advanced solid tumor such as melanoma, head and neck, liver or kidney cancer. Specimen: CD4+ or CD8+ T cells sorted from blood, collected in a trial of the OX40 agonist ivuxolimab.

CDR3 amino acids: CASSLVSGYEQYF. The CDR3 DNA reads as TGTGCCAGCAGCTTAGTCTCGGGTTACGAGCAGTACTTC. The chain couples TRBV11-2 to TRBJ2-7; D uncertain. V was shortened by 1 base and J by 4 bases, with 8 bases between the two germline ends. The CDR3 sequence is 13 residues long. Looked up from germline, CDR1 is SGHAT and CDR2 is FQNNGV.